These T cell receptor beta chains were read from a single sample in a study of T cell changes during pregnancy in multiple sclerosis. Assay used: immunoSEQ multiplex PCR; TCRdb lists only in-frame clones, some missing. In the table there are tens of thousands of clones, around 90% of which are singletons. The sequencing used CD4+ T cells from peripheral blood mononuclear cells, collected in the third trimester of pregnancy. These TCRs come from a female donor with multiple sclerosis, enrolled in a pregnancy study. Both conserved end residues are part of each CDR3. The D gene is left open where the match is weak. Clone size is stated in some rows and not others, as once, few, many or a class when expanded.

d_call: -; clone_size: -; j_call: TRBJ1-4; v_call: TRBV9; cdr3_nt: TGTGCCAGCAGCGTCGGCGGAACTAATGAAAAACTGTTTTTT; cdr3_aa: CASSVGGTNEKLFF
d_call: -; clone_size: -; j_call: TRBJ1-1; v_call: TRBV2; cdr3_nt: TGTGCCAGCCAGGTACGGTCACTGAACACTGAAGCTTTCTTT; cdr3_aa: CASQVRSLNTEAFF
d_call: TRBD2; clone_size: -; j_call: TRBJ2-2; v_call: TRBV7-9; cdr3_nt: TGTGCCAGCAGCAAGGGACTAGCGGGCGGGGAGCTGTTTTTT; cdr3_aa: CASSKGLAGGELFF
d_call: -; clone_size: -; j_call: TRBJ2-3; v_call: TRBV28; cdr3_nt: TGTGCCAGCAGCCCGGGTTATCATACGCAGTATTTT; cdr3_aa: CASSPGYHTQYF
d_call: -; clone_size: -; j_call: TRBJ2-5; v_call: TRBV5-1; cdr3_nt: TGCGCCAGCAGCAGCTTACCGCGAGGTGTGGAGACCCAGTACTTC; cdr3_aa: CASSSLPRGVETQYF
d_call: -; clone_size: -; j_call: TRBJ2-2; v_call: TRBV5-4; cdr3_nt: TGTGCCAGCAGCTCTTCGGGTCGTAACACCGGGGAGCTGTTTTTT; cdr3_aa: CASSSSGRNTGELFF
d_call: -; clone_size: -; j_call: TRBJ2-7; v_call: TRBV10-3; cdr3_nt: TGTGCCATCAGTGAACGAGGGCGCGAGCAGTACTTC; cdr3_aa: CAISERGREQYF
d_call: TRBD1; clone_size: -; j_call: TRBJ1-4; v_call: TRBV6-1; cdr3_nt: TGTGCCAGCAGTGCCAGGACAGGGAGGGACGAAAAACTGTTTTTT; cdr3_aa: CASSARTGRDEKLFF
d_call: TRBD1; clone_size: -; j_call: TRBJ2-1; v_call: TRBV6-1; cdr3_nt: TGTGCCAGCAGTGAAAGGACAGGGTCGGGGAATGAGCAGTTCTTC; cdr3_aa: CASSERTGSGNEQFF
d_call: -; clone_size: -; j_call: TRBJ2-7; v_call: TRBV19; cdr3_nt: TGTGCCAGTAGTCGACAGGAAAGAACCTACGAGCAGTACTTC; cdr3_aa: CASSRQERTYEQYF
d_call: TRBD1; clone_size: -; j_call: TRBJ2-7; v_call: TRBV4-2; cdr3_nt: TGTGCCAGCAGCCAAGATAGGGGGACAGGGGCATACGAGCAGTACTTC; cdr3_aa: CASSQDRGTGAYEQYF
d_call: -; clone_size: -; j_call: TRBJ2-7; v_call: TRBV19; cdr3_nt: TGTGCCAGTAGTCGGAGAGCAGGGGCGGTTTACGAGCAGTACTTC; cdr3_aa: CASSRRAGAVYEQYF
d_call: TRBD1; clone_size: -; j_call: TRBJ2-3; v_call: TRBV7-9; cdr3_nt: TGTGCCAGCAGCCCGGACAGGGGGAGAGTCACAGATACGCAGTATTTT; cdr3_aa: CASSPDRGRVTDTQYF
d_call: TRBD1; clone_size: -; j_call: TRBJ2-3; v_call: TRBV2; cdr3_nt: TGTGCCAGCAGGGATAGGGGGCTGGATACGCAGTATTTT; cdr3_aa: CASRDRGLDTQYF
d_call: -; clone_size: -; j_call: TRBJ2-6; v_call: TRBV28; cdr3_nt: TGTGCCAGCAGTTCGGGTACCTCTGGGGCCAACGTCCTGACTTTC; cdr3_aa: CASSSGTSGANVLTF
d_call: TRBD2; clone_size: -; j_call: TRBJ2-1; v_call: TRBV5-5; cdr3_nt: TGTGCCAGCAGGCTCTGGGTGGCTAGCGGGACTCATGAGCAGTTCTTC; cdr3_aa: CASRLWVASGTHEQFF
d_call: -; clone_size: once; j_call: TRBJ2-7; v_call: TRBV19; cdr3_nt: TGTGCCAGTTCACGGACGGACAGCGAGGGGTACGAGCAGTACTTC; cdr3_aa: CASSRTDSEGYEQYF
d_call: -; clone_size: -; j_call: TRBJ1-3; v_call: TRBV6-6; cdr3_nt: TGTGCCAGCAGTCGGGACACTAGCTCTGGAAACACCATATATTTT; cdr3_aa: CASSRDTSSGNTIYF
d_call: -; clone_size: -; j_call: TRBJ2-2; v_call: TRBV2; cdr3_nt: TGTGCCAGCAGTTTACAGGAAACGAACACCGGGGAGCTGTTTTTT; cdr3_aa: CASSLQETNTGELFF
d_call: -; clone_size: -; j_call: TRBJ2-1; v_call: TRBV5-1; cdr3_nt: TGCGCCAGCAGCTTGGCCGAGGTGGGGCCCTACAATGAGCAGTTCTTC; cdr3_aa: CASSLAEVGPYNEQFF
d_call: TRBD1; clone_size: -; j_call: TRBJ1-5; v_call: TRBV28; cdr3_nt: TGTGCCAGCAGTCGACAGGGCGTAAGACAGCCCCAGCATTTT; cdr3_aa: CASSRQGVRQPQHF
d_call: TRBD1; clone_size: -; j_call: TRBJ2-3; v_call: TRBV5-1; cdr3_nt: TGCGCCAGCAGCCTTTCACAGGGGGCATCCACAGATACGCAGTATTTT; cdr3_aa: CASSLSQGASTDTQYF
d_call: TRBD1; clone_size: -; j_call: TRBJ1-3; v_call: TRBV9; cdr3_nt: TGTGCCAGCAGCGGTCAGGGGGCGTCTGGAAACACCATATATTTT; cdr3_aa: CASSGQGASGNTIYF
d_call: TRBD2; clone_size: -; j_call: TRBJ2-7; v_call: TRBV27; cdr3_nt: TGTGCCAGCAGTTCTTCCTCGGGGGCGGGAGGACCCTACGAGCAGTACTTC; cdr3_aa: CASSSSSGAGGPYEQYF
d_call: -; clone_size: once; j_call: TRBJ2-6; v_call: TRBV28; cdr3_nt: TGTGCCAGCAGTAGCCGACTGCACTCTGGGGCCAACGTCCTGACTTTC; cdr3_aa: CASSSRLHSGANVLTF
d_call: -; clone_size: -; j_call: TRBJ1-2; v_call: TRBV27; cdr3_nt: TGTGCCAGCACCAAAGTCGGGGTTGTCGGTGGCTACACCTTC; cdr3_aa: CASTKVGVVGGYTF
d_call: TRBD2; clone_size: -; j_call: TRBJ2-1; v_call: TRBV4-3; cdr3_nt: TGCGCCAGCAGCCAAAGTCCCGGGACTATCAATGAGCAGTTCTTC; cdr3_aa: CASSQSPGTINEQFF
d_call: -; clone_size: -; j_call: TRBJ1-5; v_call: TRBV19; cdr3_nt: TGTGCCAGTACCGCGACACCTCTCGCGGGTCAGCCCCAGCATTTT; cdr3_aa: CASTATPLAGQPQHF
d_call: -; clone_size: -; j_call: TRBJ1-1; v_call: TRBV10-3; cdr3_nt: TGTGCCATCAGGGGGCAAGACAGTGAAGCTTTCTTT; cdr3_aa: CAIRGQDSEAFF
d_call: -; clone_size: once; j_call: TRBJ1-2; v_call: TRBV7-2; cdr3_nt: TGTGCCAGCAGCCCTCTCCGGAACTATGGCTACACCTTC; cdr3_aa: CASSPLRNYGYTF
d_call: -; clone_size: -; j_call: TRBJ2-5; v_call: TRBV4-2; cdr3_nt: TGTGCCAGCAGCCAGGCCTTAGCCTTTGGATCGGGGGAGACCCAGTACTTC; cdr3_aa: CASSQALAFGSGETQYF
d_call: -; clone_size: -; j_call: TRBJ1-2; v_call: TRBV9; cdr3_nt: TGTGCCAGCAGCGTAGCTACGGGGTATGGCTACACCTTC; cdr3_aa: CASSVATGYGYTF
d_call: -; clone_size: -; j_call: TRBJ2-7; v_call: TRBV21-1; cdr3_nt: TGTGCCAGCAGCAAAGCGCAGGGACTAGCGGGAACCTCGGTCGAGCAGTACTTC; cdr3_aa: CASSKAQGLAGTSVEQYF
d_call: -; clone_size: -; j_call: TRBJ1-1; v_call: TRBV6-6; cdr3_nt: TGTGCCAGCAGTTACTCGGGGGGGGCGAACACTGAAGCTTTCTTT; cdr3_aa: CASSYSGGANTEAFF
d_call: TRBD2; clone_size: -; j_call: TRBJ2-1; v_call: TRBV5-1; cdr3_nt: TGCGCCAGCAGCTTACTAGCGGGAGCCAATGAGCAGTTCTTC; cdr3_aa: CASSLLAGANEQFF
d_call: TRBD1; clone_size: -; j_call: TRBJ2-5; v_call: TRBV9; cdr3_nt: TGTGCCAGCAGCGCAACCGGGACAGAAGAGACCCAGTACTTC; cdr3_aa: CASSATGTEETQYF
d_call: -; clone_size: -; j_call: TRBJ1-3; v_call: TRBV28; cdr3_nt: TGTGCCAGCAGACCCACGGGAGGGTCGCCTGGAAACACCATATATTTT; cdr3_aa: CASRPTGGSPGNTIYF
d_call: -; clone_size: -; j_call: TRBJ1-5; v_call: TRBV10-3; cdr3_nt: TGTGCCATCAGTGAACAGGGATTTAGCAATCAGCCCCAGCATTTT; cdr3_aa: CAISEQGFSNQPQHF
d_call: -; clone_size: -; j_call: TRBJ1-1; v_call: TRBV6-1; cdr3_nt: TGTGCCAGCAGATCAACAGGGAGGGCTGAAGCTTTCTTT; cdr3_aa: CASRSTGRAEAFF
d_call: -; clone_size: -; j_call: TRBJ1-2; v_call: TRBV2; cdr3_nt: TGTGCCAGCAGTGAATACAGGCCGACTAACTATGGCTACACCTTC; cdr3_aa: CASSEYRPTNYGYTF
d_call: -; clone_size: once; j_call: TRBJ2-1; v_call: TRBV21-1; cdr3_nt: TGTGCCAGCAGGATTAAAACGGGTTGGTCATCCTACAATGAGCAGTTCTTC; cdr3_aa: CASRIKTGWSSYNEQFF
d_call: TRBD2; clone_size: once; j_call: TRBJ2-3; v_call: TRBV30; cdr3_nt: TGTGCCTCCTCTAGCGGGTCCACAGATACGCAGTATTTT; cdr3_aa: CASSSGSTDTQYF
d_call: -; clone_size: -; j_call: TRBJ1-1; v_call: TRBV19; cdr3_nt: TGTGCCAGTAGTACCCAGCGGGGAGGACGGACTGAAGCTTTCTTT; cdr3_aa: CASSTQRGGRTEAFF
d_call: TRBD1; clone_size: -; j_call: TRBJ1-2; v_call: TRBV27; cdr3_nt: TGTGCCAGCAGTTTAGTTCCGACAGGGCCTGGGGATGGCTACACCTTC; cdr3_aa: CASSLVPTGPGDGYTF
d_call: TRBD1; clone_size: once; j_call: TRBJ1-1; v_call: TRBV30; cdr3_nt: TGTGCCTGGAGTCCACGGACAGGGGCGAACACTGAAGCTTTCTTT; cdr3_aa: CAWSPRTGANTEAFF
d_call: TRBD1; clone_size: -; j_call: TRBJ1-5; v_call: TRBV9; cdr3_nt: TGTGCCAGCAGCTTAGGACAGGATCAGCCCCAGCATTTT; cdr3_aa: CASSLGQDQPQHF
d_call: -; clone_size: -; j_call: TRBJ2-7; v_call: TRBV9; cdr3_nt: TGTGCCAGCAGCGTAAGCCAGGGTTACGAGCAGTACTTC; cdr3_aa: CASSVSQGYEQYF
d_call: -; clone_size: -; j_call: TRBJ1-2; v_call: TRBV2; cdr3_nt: TGTGCCAGCAGTGAACTCTACTATGGCTACACCTTC; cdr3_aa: CASSELYYGYTF
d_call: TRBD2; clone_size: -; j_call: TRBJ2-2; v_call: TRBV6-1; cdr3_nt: TGTGCCAGCAGTGAACGACGTATAGCGGGACCCACCGGGGAGCTGTTTTTT; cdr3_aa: CASSERRIAGPTGELFF
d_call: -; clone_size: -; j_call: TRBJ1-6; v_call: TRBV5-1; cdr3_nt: TGCGCCAGCAGCTTGGCCGGGGTCCGCTATAATTCACCCCTCCACTTT; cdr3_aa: CASSLAGVRYNSPLHF
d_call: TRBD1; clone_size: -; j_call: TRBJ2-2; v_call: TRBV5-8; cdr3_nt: TGTGCCAGCAGCTTGAACAGGGGCGGTACCGGGGAGCTGTTTTTT; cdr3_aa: CASSLNRGGTGELFF
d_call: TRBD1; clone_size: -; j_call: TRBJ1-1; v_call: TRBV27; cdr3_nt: TGTGCCAGCAGTTTTATACTGGACAGGGGGCGCACTGAAGCTTTCTTT; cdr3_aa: CASSFILDRGRTEAFF
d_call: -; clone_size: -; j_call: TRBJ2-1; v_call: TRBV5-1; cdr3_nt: TGCGCCAGCAGCGCGGAATATCCAGAGTACAATGAGCAGTTCTTC; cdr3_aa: CASSAEYPEYNEQFF
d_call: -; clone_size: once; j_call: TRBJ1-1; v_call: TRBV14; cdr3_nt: TGTGCCAGCAGCCTGAGGGTGTTCACTGAAGCTTTCTTT; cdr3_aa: CASSLRVFTEAFF
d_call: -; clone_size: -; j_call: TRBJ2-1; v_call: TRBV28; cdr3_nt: TGTGCCAGCAGTCCCCCTCTCCTCGTAGAGCAGTTCTTC; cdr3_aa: CASSPPLLVEQFF